The sample holds one count of the clone carrying this TCR beta chain. As yet, its antigen is unknown. The data belong to a study of cytomegalovirus exposure and HLA in healthy donors. General study points: Rarity characterized most TCR sequences, yet some public TCRs appeared in many donors.

PCR employed 60 Vbeta and 13 Jbeta primers. The protocol was immunoSEQ multiplex PCR, while the TCRdb copy is restricted to in-frame clones and leaves out a portion. The repertoire holds tens of thousands of clones, with around 79% as singletons. The CDR3 extends over 14 amino acids. The germline gives CDR1 MNHEY, CDR2 SVGAGI. Trimming cost V 4 bases and J 7 bases; bases outside gene matches: 5. V is TRBV6-5 and J is TRBJ1-4; 8 nucleotides align to TRBD1. The source is a woman aged 40 to 50 in good health and CMV-seropositive. Sequenced sample: PBMCs. For the CDR3, the DNA is TGTGCCAGCAGTTCCGGACAGGGAGTTGAAAAACTGTTTTTT. This codes for CASSSGQGVEKLFF.